The entry below describes one T cell receptor beta chain. Antigen unknown. Per germline, CDR1 DFQATT and CDR2 SNEGSKA (reference sequence). Losses at the gene ends were 3 bases for V and 7 bases for J; bases not matched to a gene: 6. The CDR3 runs to 14 residues. TCRdb fed the RT-PCR reads into MiXCR, producing one record per CDR3 protein. The sample contains hundreds of thousands of distinct CDR3 sequences, 25% of which appear only once. The data were taken from a study of response to subunit inactivated influenza vaccine. Regarding the study as a whole: Researchers suggested that each seasonal influenza vaccination recruits few new T cells.

Specimen: CD4+ T cells sorted from PBMCs, collected around 5 days after vaccination. The chain joins TRBV20-1 to TRBJ2-1, with 10 bases that match TRBD2. This clonotype originated in a man aged 50 to 59 who received an inactivated influenza vaccine. The CDR3 loop is CSARSGRALNEQFF. The CDR3, as DNA: TGCAGTGCTAGGAGCGGGAGGGCCTTAAATGAGCAGTTCTTC.